This T cell receptor beta chain was obtained from a study of T-cell reconstitution after alpha-beta-depleted transplantation in children. The CDR3 contains 15 residues. Germline lookup yields CDR1 SGHRS and CDR2 YFSETQ. Trimming took 1 base from V and 4 from J, leaving 12 bases between them. This clonotype was recorded many times. Unique molecular identifiers were incorporated when the TCRbeta library was constructed. Via MiXCR, TCRdb re-called the PCR reads, giving one row per CDR3 protein. Of hundreds of thousands of distinct CDR3 sequences in the sample, about 12% were seen once. The receptor comes from a girl aged 2 to 9 with congenital amegakaryocytic thrombocytopenia, due to receive a stem cell transplant. The chain links TRBV5-1 to TRBJ2-1; D is unresolved. Sequencing used PBMCs, obtained before TCRalphabeta/CD19-depleted stem cell transplant. The DNA for the CDR3 is TGCGCCAGCAGCTTGTTCTTAGCAGATTACAATGAGCAGTTCTTC. This gives the protein CASSLFLADYNEQFF. Full variable domain (missing parts from reference TRBV5-1 and TRBJ2-1): KAGVTQTPRYLIKTRGQQVTLSCSPISGHRSVSWYQQTPGQGLQFLFEYFSETQRNKGNFPGRFSGRQFSNSRSEMNVSTLELGDSALYLCASSLFLADYNEQFFGPGTRLTVL.